This is a list of T cell receptor beta chains from one sample in a study of T cell responses to AZD1222 COVID-19 vaccine. The protocol was immunoSEQ multiplex PCR, while the TCRdb copy is restricted to in-frame clones and leaves out a portion. The table has about 96,000 clones, almost 90% seen once. The sample consisted of peripheral blood, taken on day 0 of AZD1222 vaccination. Receptors were obtained from an adult in good health. Each CDR3 is given with its conserved first and last residue. A D gene is named only where the DNA matches it firmly. For some rows the clone size is stated as once, few or many, or as a class when expanded; others skip it.

clone_size d_call j_call v_call cdr3_aa cdr3_nt
few - TRBJ1-1 TRBV6-2/TRBV6-3 CASSYPHVGDTEAFF TGTGCCAGCAGTTACCCACACGTGGGGGACACTGAAGCTTTCTTT
once - TRBJ2-5 TRBV5-6 CASSRRVETQYF TGTGCCAGCAGCCGAAGGGTAGAGACCCAGTACTTC
- TRBD2 TRBJ2-1 TRBV5-1 CASSHGVAGNEQFF TGCGCCAGCAGCCACGGAGTAGCGGGCAATGAGCAGTTCTTC
- - TRBJ2-6 TRBV5-6 CASSLRGANVLTF TGTGCCAGCAGCTTGCGTGGGGCCAACGTCCTGACTTTC
- - TRBJ2-7 TRBV30 CAWRGGGDEQYF TGTGCCTGGAGGGGAGGGGGGGACGAGCAGTACTTC
- - TRBJ2-5 TRBV19 CASSRDRRGETQYF TGTGCCAGTAGTAGAGACCGGAGGGGGGAGACCCAGTACTTC
few - TRBJ1-6 TRBV5-1 CASSLGVRESPLHF TGCGCCAGCAGCTTGGGTGTAAGAGAGTCACCCCTCCACTTT
- TRBD1 TRBJ1-5 TRBV19 CASSYRGNEPQHF TGTGCCAGTAGTTACAGGGGTAATGAGCCCCAGCATTTT
- - TRBJ1-3 TRBV5-1 CASSLEGAGGNTIYF TGCGCCAGCAGCTTAGAGGGAGCTGGCGGAAACACCATATATTTT
- TRBD2 TRBJ2-3 TRBV7-3 CASSSLAGVSTDTQYF TGTGCCAGCAGCTCCCTAGCGGGAGTGAGCACAGATACGCAGTATTTT
- - TRBJ2-1 TRBV9 CASSVDEGMSSYNEQFF TGTGCCAGCAGCGTAGATGAGGGGATGAGCTCCTACAATGAGCAGTTCTTC
few TRBD2 TRBJ2-1 TRBV29-1 CSARLAGGHEQFF TGCAGCGCCCGACTAGCGGGAGGGCATGAGCAGTTCTTC
once - TRBJ1-1 TRBV5-5 CASSFRQTKNTEAFF TGTGCCAGCAGCTTCCGGCAGACTAAGAACACTGAAGCTTTCTTT
- - TRBJ1-2 TRBV19 CASSITGSGYTF TGTGCCAGTAGTATAACAGGGAGTGGCTACACCTTC
- TRBD2 TRBJ2-7 TRBV4-1 CASSYMPTSGSYEQYF TGCGCCAGCAGCTATATGCCGACTAGCGGATCCTACGAGCAGTACTTC
- - TRBJ2-1 TRBV24-1 CATSTGSGNEQFF TGTGCCACCAGTACGGGTTCGGGGAATGAGCAGTTCTTC
- - TRBJ1-5 TRBV30 CAWSEGRGHQPQHF TGTGCCTGGAGTGAGGGCAGGGGCCATCAGCCCCAGCATTTT
- TRBD2 TRBJ2-6 TRBV4-2 CASSQVVGGKSGANVLTF TGTGCCAGCAGCCAAGTTGTCGGGGGGAAATCTGGGGCCAACGTCCTGACTTTC
- - TRBJ2-3 TRBV6-5 CASSYSTLTDTQYF TGTGCCAGCAGTTACTCAACCCTCACAGATACGCAGTATTTT
- - TRBJ2-3 TRBV9 CASSVGHVGTSTDTQYF TGCGCCAGCAGCGTAGGACATGTAGGGACAAGCACAGATACGCAGTATTTT
- - TRBJ1-1 TRBV9 CASSVAQGRDTEAFF TGTGCCAGCAGCGTAGCGCAGGGGAGAGACACTGAAGCTTTCTTT
- - TRBJ2-7 TRBV5-4 CASSSSRTAVTDYEQYF TGTGCCAGCAGCTCCTCCCGGACCGCCGTAACAGACTACGAGCAGTACTTC
- TRBD2 TRBJ2-1 TRBV9 CASSVGASGSWNEQFF TGTGCCAGCAGCGTAGGGGCTAGCGGGAGTTGGAATGAGCAGTTCTTC
- - TRBJ2-2 TRBV10-3 CAISATPQGPNTGELFF TGTGCCATCAGCGCCACGCCACAGGGTCCGAACACCGGGGAGCTGTTTTTT
- TRBD1 TRBJ2-3 TRBV28 CASSSTGGSTDTQYF TGTGCCAGCAGTTCGACAGGGGGGTCCACAGATACGCAGTATTTT
- - TRBJ1-5 TRBV19 CASSMASPGQPQHF TGTGCCAGTAGTATGGCGAGCCCGGGGCAGCCCCAGCATTTT
- TRBD2 TRBJ2-3 TRBV6-2/TRBV6-3 CASSYVLAGSTDTQYF TGTGCCAGCAGTTACGTACTAGCGGGAAGCACAGATACGCAGTATTTT
- TRBD2 TRBJ2-1 TRBV19 CASSPSSGVTYNEQFF TGTGCCAGTAGTCCGTCTAGCGGGGTTACCTACAATGAGCAGTTCTTC
- - TRBJ2-5 TRBV19 CASSSWSRGLGTSWQETQYF TGTGCCAGTAGTTCCTGGAGTCGGGGCCTCGGAACTTCTTGGCAAGAGACCCAGTACTTC
- - TRBJ1-2 TRBV5-8 CASSFEGVGANYGYTF TGTGCCAGCAGCTTCGAAGGGGTAGGGGCTAACTATGGCTACACCTTC
- - TRBJ2-1 TRBV14 CASSQQGIIDEQFF TGTGCCAGCAGCCAACAGGGAATCATCGATGAGCAGTTCTTC
- TRBD1 TRBJ1-1 TRBV7-3 CASSPRDRGSGEAFF TGTGCCAGCAGCCCAAGGGACAGGGGTTCTGGTGAAGCTTTCTTT
- TRBD2 TRBJ2-1 TRBV24-1 CATSTGTSGRTVFSYNEQFF TGTGCCACCAGCACCGGGACTAGCGGGAGAACAGTTTTCTCCTACAATGAGCAGTTCTTC
- - TRBJ2-7 TRBV7-2 CASSLAVADEQYF TGTGCCAGCAGCTTAGCGGTAGCCGACGAGCAGTACTTC
- - TRBJ1-2 TRBV3-1/TRBV3-2 CASSQSPKGNYGYTF TGTGCCAGCAGCCAATCCCCGAAGGGGAACTATGGCTACACCTTC
- - TRBJ1-1 TRBV19 CASIGGVMNTEAFF TGTGCCAGTATCGGGGGAGTGATGAACACTGAAGCTTTCTTT
- - TRBJ2-7 TRBV27 CASSLFHRSSYEQYF TGTGCCAGCAGTTTATTTCACCGGAGCTCCTACGAGCAGTACTTC
- - TRBJ1-6 TRBV28 CASRKALYNSPLHF TGTGCCAGCAGGAAGGCATTGTATAATTCACCCCTCCACTTT
- TRBD2 TRBJ2-7 TRBV18 CASSPRTSGRYEQYF TGTGCCAGCTCACCACGGACTAGCGGGAGGTACGAGCAGTACTTC
- - TRBJ2-2 TRBV4-3 CASSQVGGGGLFF TGCGCCAGCAGCCAAGTTGGGGGCGGTGGGCTGTTTTTT
- - TRBJ2-7 TRBV28 CASSGGRYEQYF TGTGCCAGCAGCGGGGGTCGCTACGAGCAGTACTTC
few - TRBJ1-2 TRBV15 CATSIPGPGDYGYTF TGTGCCACCAGCATCCCGGGACCCGGGGACTATGGCTACACCTTC
- - TRBJ1-1 TRBV10-3 CAIRGQNTEAFF TGTGCCATCAGAGGACAGAACACTGAAGCTTTCTTT
- TRBD2 TRBJ2-7 TRBV3-1/TRBV3-2 CASRESGTSYEQYF TGTGCCAGCAGGGAAAGCGGGACCTCCTACGAGCAGTACTTC
few - TRBJ2-6 TRBV19 CASQGGRSSGANVLTF TGTGCCAGCCAAGGGGGTCGGAGCTCTGGGGCCAACGTCCTGACTTTC
once - TRBJ2-7 TRBV4-2 CASSQVSGRHSYEQYF TGTGCCAGCAGCCAAGTGTCCGGGCGGCATTCCTACGAGCAGTACTTC
- - TRBJ2-1 TRBV24-1 CATSDPTSGEQFF TGTGCCACCAGTGACCCAACTAGTGGTGAGCAGTTCTTC
- TRBD2 TRBJ2-1 TRBV9 CASNLAGNEQFF TGTGCCAGCAACTTAGCGGGTAATGAGCAGTTCTTC
- - TRBJ1-1 TRBV7-8 CASSLKGEGTEAFF TGTGCCAGCAGCTTAAAGGGGGAGGGGACTGAAGCTTTCTTT